A single sample is the source of the 4 T cell receptor beta chains below, sequenced in a study of CD8 T cells in ankylosing spondylitis. From the 5' RACE reads, TCRdb called clonotypes with MiXCR, one entry per CDR3 protein. The table shows about 150,000 distinct CDR3 sequences, with roughly a third occurring only once. The sample was synovial fluid, either unsorted or a sorted T cell fraction (not recorded which). The receptor set was obtained from a male donor with ankylosing spondylitis.

The J gene is TRBJ2-3, the V gene TRBV28; D uncertain. The germline gives CDR1 MDHEN, CDR2 SYDVKM. V was clipped by 6 bases and J by 3 bases, with 13 bases between them. The CDR3 covers 14 residues. This chain's CDR3 is CASSELGKTDTQYF. In DNA, the CDR3 is TGTGCCAGCAGCGAGCTCGGAAAAACAGATACGCAGTATTTT.

The V gene is TRBV12-3 or TRBV12-4, the J gene TRBJ2-1, with 8 bases fitting TRBD2. This CDR3 spans 15 amino acids. The V and J ends lost 6 bases and 6 bases, in that order; junction bases with no gene match: 10. The CDR3, as DNA: TGTGCCAGCAGGGGGACGGGACTAGTTCGCAATGAGCAGTTCTTC. Amino acid sequence: CASRGTGLVRNEQFF.

This clonotype was recorded a few times. The chain couples TRBV7-9 to TRBJ1-2; D unresolved. This CDR3 contains 14 residues. The V gene's germline CDR1 is SEHNR and CDR2 FQNEAQ (reference sequence). Trimming shortened V by 5 bases and J by 6 bases, and 16 bases separated the two germline ends. This chain's CDR3 is CASSTREGGNGYTF. CDR3 in DNA: TGTGCCAGCAGCACTCGGGAGGGAGGGAATGGCTACACCTTC.

V and J are TRBV10-2 and TRBJ1-6, with TRBD1 matching over 10 bases. Per the germline V gene, CDR1 is WSHSY and CDR2 is SAAADI. This CDR3 spans 13 amino acids. V shed 4 bases, J shed 14 bases, and the junction held 5 bases outside the gene matches. CDR3 loop: CASSGDRGGALHF. The CDR3 DNA sequence: TGCGCCAGCAGTGGGGACAGGGGTGGGGCCCTCCACTTT.